This is a list of T cell receptor beta chains from one sample in a study of radiotherapy plus CTLA-4 blockade in lung cancer. Sequencing was performed with immunoSEQ multiplex PCR; in TCRdb, only in-frame clones are kept and a portion is missing. The table lists 75,000 to 100,000 clones, 88% of them singletons, with more than 4.5% in the top ten. This material consisted of peripheral blood, taken from a patient treated with radiotherapy plus ipilimumab. These receptors originate from a human donor with non-small cell lung cancer that progressed on radiotherapy plus ipilimumab. CDR3s include the opening cysteine and the closing phenylalanine or tryptophan. Fields, in order: CDR3 DNA, CDR3 protein, D gene, V gene, J gene. A D gene is named only where the DNA matches it firmly.

DNA: TGCGCCAGCGGGGTCTGGGCTAGCGGGGGCAATGAGCAGTTCTTC; CDR3: CASGVWASGGNEQFF; D: TRBD2; V: TRBV10-2; J: TRBJ2-1
DNA: TGTGCCAGCAGCCCCCACTCAAGCACAGATACGCAGTATTTT; CDR3: CASSPHSSTDTQYF; D: .; V: TRBV5-4; J: TRBJ2-3
DNA: TGTGCCAGCAGCTCCGGGACCTGGGGTTCCTACGAGCAGTACTTC; CDR3: CASSSGTWGSYEQYF; D: .; V: TRBV5-6; J: TRBJ2-7
DNA: TGTGCCAGCAGCTTAGTGGAGAGAGGCTACACCTTC; CDR3: CASSLVERGYTF; D: .; V: TRBV7-2; J: TRBJ1-2
DNA: TGTGCCAGCAGTTCCACGGCAGGGGGCGCGGGGGAGCAGTACTTC; CDR3: CASSSTAGGAGEQYF; D: .; V: TRBV6-5; J: TRBJ2-5
DNA: TGTGCCATAAACGGCGACAGTGCTGGGGAGCAGTACTTC; CDR3: CAINGDSAGEQYF; D: .; V: TRBV5-3; J: TRBJ2-7
DNA: TGTGCCAGCAGCTACAATGAGCAGTTCTTC; CDR3: CASSYNEQFF; D: .; V: TRBV7-9; J: TRBJ2-1
DNA: TGTGCCAGCAGCTTAATGGGGCCTGCCACCGGGGAGCTGTTTTTT; CDR3: CASSLMGPATGELFF; D: .; V: TRBV7-3; J: TRBJ2-2
DNA: TGTGCCAGCAGTCTAACGGAGACCCAGTACTTC; CDR3: CASSLTETQYF; D: .; V: TRBV2; J: TRBJ2-5
DNA: TGTGCCAGCAGCACAGCGGTGGCGGGAGGGGTGACCCAGTACTTC; CDR3: CASSTAVAGGVTQYF; D: TRBD2; V: TRBV9; J: TRBJ2-5
DNA: TGCAGCGTTGGTGCAGGGTTGGGAGCTTTCTTT; CDR3: CSVGAGLGAFF; D: .; V: TRBV29-1; J: TRBJ1-1
DNA: TGTGCCAGCATCAGGGGGTCTTTCACCGGGGAGCTGTTTTTT; CDR3: CASIRGSFTGELFF; D: TRBD1; V: TRBV2; J: TRBJ2-2